This TCR beta chain is drawn from a study of T cell responses to AZD1222 COVID-19 vaccine (dated by TCRdb to the early 2020s). About the full investigation: Because spike-specific TCR depth and breadth did not differ between the two schedules, AZD1222 recipients who got a second dose at roughly 4 weeks were pooled with those who got a second dose at roughly 12 weeks. Trial participants were enrolled into age subgroups of 18-55, 56-69 and 70-plus years, which contained approximately 150, 28 and 58 TCR-sequenced participants, respectively. TCR sequencing covered 233 trial participants: 200 to 210 given two doses of AZD1222 and 26 given two doses of MenACWY control vaccine. The study at large found these results: Reportedly, almost half of the unique spike-specific TCRs recognized epitopes lying outside the regions that are mutated in the B.1.351 and B.1.1.7 variants. After two AZD1222 doses, both the breadth and the depth of spike-specific TCRs were significantly higher than at day 0 and than in MenACWY recipients. The 56-69-year group was small, and its depth increase did not reach significance, likely because of low power. Because no samples from the day 14 peak response were available, repertoires could be characterized only after the peak T cell response. The vaccine-associated CD4 TCRs covered the entire spike protein, and the dominant responses fell in regions 160-218 and 743-854. Participants were mostly white British and included more females than males, and it was suggested by the authors that clonal diversity may have been underestimated. Conclusions about previously exposed vaccinees are limited, since just six or seven AZD1222 recipients were seropositive for SARS-CoV-2 at baseline.

CDR1 and CDR2 are read off the germline V gene (reference sequence) as SEHNR and FQNEAQ. There are 15 amino acids in the CDR3, from cysteine to phenylalanine inclusive. Of the read, only the CDR3 DNA is kept; its 45 bases are in frame from base 1. V lost 5 bases and J lost 1 base; the stretch between them is 14 bases long. The CDR3 regions of human TCRbeta chains were analyzed by immunosequencing. Per the source publication's procedure: Repertoire TCRs were checked for matches against a reference library of SARS-CoV-2-specific TCRs that had been generated using the MIRA antigen-specificity platform. Breadth was defined as the fraction of unique TCRs that were SARS-CoV-2-associated. Depth was defined as the fraction of total T cells that were SARS-CoV-2-associated. Using the MIRA data, each spike-specific TCR was assigned both to the spike region to which the TCR was reactive and to a CD4 or CD8 class. Log10-transformed breadth and depth values were compared by one-way ANOVA with Sidak's multiple comparisons tests. TCRdb carries this immuneACCESS record with in-frame sequences only. Its versions omit some clonotypes, under half of them owing to an unresolved V gene in the studies checked, with the rest unexplained. V, J and clone size derive from that table, while D and trimming were established from the DNA sequence. The sample table records around 140,000 clones; more than 75% of these occur just once. The leading ten clones occupy around 20% of the sample.

This sample's time point label indicates: baseline before first vaccination. Vaccinee samples came from UK trials COV001 and COV002, including a single-blind randomized controlled phase 2/3 trial of AZD1222 (ChAdOx1 nCoV-19) in healthy adults. Trial participant PBMC samples were collected at day 0 and day 28 after the second dose for TCRbeta chain sequencing. Points on this clone: Its antigen is unknown. It has no much larger one-base neighbor in the sample; base qualities were not kept.

The starting material was peripheral blood, obtained on day 0 of AZD1222 vaccination. Here the chain combines TRBV7-9 and TRBJ2-5; tentative D gene TRBD1, with 6 bases matching. This TCR was recovered from an adult in good health. The CDR3 protein sequence reads: CASSRLPGVQETQYF. The nucleotides read TGTGCCAGCAGCCGGCTTCCAGGGGTCCAAGAGACCCAGTACTTC.